The entry below describes one T cell receptor beta chain. Its antigen is unknown. Base-call qualities are not available, and no considerably larger clone is one nucleotide away. The library relied on 5' RACE. These reads were obtained on an Illumina HiSeq 2500. The second PCR ran for about 6 to 12 cycles and used a J-beta primer mix along with a sample-barcoded 5' primer. Each TCR beta cDNA molecule received a unique molecular identifier from a template-switch 5' adaptor carrying 12 random nucleotides. Each sample yielded at least 2.5 million CDR3-containing paired-end reads. First-strand cDNA synthesis was performed from all RNA using the Mint cDNA synthesis kit, with priming by a TRBC-specific oligonucleotide. Following uracil-DNA glycosylase treatment, all cDNA underwent a first 18-cycle PCR with the universal primers M1SS and BC2_uni_R. In the paper's pipeline: For normalization, 1 million high-quality reads, each with a distinct molecular identifier, were randomly selected from each sample. Reads with shared molecular identifiers were discarded instead of being binned into consensus sequences. MiTCR, run with a Q25 quality threshold and the strictest error-elimination algorithm, handled CDR3 identification, clonotype clustering and error correction. Lower-bound total TCR beta diversity was estimated with a nonparametric unseen species model using Euler transformation. In TCRdb, the public reads were trimmed at Q25 with fastp and aligned with MiXCR, with productive beta chains retained. Under each unique CDR3 protein, matching rows form one entry showing the most common genes and DNA. In this record, the V and J calls reflect TCRdb's handling and not the investigators' own analysis. The sample profile shows fewer than 950,000 distinct CDR3 sequences; about 53% of them were found once. The ten largest clones take up 41% of the sample.

Taken from cysteine to phenylalanine, the CDR3 has 16 residues. Only the CDR3 portion is preserved as DNA: 48 bases, with reading frame beginning at the first base. V is shortened by 8 bases, J by 4 bases, and the region joining them spans 19 bases. According to the germline V gene, CDR1 reads KGHDR and CDR2 reads SFDVKD. This sample was included in a study of blood T cells in healthy people across ages (dated by TCRdb to the mid-2010s). Study-level background: In model experiments, template switching captured roughly one uniquely barcoded TCR beta cDNA molecule for every two T cells. The study measured age-related changes in TCR beta repertoire diversity using deep sequencing normalized with unique cDNA molecular identifiers. The donors were divided into four age groups: young (average approximately 16 years), middle-aged (about 39), aged (around 59) and long-lived (around 87). To avoid experimental bias, donors of different ages were randomly spread across the sequencing lanes. Using the same blood draw, the study looked at two additional independent replicas of 1 million unique cDNA reads for two donors, one aged 18 to 30 and the other aged 80 or older. Results and caveats for the whole study, not just this receptor: As age increased, observed TCR beta diversity per million T cells dropped in a roughly linear way, and a significant reduction was already evident by age about 40. Donor CMV infection status was unknown, potentially confounding age-related changes in expanded clonotypes. Compared with the aged group, the long-lived group had more naive CD4+ T cells, fewer expanded clones and increased TCR diversity, suggesting age selection. Estimates of total diversity from one million sequenced T cells were regarded as lower bounds and underestimates. There was a strong correlation between observed TCR beta diversity and the percentage of naive T cells measured by flow cytometry. Conclusive comparison of naive and antigen-experienced compartments was prevented by the profiling of bulk unsorted PBMCs.

Donors were around 37 systemically healthy Caucasian individuals from Russia aged roughly 6 to 95 years. Roughly 10 milliliters of peripheral blood were drawn from each donor into EDTA-treated Vacutainer tubes. Ficoll-Paque density-gradient centrifugation was used to isolate PBMCs, with at least 6.5 million per sample. Trizol reagent was used to extract total RNA from PBMCs, with at least 5.5 micrograms per sample. Naive CD45RAhigh/CD27high T cell percentages were measured by flow cytometry on a PBMC aliquot from every donor. The specimen was blood. The receptor was derived from an elderly man in good health. The chain employs TRBV24-1 and TRBJ2-2, and TRBD2 may be the D gene, going by 7 matching bases. The nucleotides read TGTGCCACCACCACCTCAAGGGGGGGAAGCACCGGGGAGCTGTTTTTT. It codes for CATTTSRGGSTGELFF.